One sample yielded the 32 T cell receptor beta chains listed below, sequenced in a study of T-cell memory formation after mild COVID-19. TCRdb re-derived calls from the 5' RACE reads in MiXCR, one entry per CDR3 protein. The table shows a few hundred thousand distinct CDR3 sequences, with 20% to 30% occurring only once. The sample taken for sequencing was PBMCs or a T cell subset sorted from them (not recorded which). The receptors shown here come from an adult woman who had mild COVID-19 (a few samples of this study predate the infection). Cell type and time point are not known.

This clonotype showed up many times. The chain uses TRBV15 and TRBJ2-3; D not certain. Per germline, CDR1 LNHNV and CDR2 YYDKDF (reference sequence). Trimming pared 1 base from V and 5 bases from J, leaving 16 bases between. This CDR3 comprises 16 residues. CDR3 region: CATSRGLGISVDTQYF. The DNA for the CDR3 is TGTGCCACCAGCAGAGGTCTAGGAATTTCGGTAGATACGCAGTATTTT.

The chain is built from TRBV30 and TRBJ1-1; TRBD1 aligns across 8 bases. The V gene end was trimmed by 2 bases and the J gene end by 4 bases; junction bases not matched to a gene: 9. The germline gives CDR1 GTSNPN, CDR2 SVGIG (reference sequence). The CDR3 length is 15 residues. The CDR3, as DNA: TGTGCCTGGAGTCGCGGCAGGGGGCTCCCCACTGAAGCTTTCTTT. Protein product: CAWSRGRGLPTEAFF. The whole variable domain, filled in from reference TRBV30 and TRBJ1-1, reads SQTIHQWPATLVQPVGSPLSLECTVEGTSNPNLYWYRQAAGRGLQLLFYSVGIGQISSEVPQNLSASRPQDRQFILSSKKLLLSDSGFYLCAWSRGRGLPTEAFFGQGTRLTVV.

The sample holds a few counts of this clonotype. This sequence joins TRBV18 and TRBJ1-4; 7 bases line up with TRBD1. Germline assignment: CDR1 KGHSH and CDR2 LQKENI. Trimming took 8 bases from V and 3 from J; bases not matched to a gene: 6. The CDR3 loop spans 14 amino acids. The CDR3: CASSPGQANEKLFF. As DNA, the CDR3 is TGTGCCAGCAGCCCCGGACAGGCTAATGAAAAACTGTTTTTT.

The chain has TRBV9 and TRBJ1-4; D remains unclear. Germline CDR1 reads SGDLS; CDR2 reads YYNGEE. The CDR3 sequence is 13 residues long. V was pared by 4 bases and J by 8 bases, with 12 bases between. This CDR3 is CASSPTMGEKLFF. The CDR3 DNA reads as TGTGCCAGCAGCCCTACGATGGGAGAAAAACTGTTTTTT.

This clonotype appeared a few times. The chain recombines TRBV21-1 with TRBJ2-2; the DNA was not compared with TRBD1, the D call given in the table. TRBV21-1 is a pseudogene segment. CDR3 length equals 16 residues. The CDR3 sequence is CASSKEGTGGTGELFF. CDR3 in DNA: TGTGCCAGCAGCAAAGAGGGCACAGGGGGCACCGGGGAGCTGTTTTTT.

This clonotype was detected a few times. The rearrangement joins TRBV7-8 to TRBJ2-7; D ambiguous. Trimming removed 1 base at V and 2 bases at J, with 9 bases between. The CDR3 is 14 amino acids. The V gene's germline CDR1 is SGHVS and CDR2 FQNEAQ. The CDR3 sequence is CASSLGHSPYEQYF. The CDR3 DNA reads TGTGCCAGCAGCTTAGGTCACTCTCCCTACGAGCAGTACTTC.

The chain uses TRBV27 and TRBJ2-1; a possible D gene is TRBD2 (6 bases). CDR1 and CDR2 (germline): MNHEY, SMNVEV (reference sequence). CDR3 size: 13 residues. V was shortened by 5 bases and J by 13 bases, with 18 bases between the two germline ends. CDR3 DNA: TGTGCCAGCAGTCGATACCGGGACTCAGGCCAGTTCTTC. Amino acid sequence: CASSRYRDSGQFF.

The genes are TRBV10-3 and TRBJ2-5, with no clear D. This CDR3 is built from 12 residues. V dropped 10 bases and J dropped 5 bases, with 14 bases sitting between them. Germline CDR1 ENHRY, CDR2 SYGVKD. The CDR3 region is CASAAMGETQYF. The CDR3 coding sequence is TGTGCCAGCGCCGCTATGGGTGAGACCCAGTACTTC.

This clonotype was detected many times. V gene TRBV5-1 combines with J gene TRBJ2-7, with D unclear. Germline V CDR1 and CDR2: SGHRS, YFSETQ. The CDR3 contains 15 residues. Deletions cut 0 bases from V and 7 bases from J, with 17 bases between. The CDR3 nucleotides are TGCGCCAGCAGCTTGGTCGCGACGGAACCTACGGAGCAGTACTTC. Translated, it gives CASSLVATEPTEQYF.

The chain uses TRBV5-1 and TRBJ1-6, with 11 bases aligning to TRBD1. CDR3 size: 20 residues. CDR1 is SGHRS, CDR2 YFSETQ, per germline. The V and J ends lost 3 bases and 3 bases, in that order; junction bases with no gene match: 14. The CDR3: CASSSSRTGGENFYNSPLHF. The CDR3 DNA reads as TGCGCCAGCAGCTCATCCCGGACAGGGGGCGAAAATTTCTATAATTCACCCCTCCACTTT.

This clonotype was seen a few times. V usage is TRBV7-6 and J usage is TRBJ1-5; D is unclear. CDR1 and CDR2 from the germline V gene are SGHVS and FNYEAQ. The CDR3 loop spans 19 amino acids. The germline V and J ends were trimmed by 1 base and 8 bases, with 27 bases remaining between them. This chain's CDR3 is CASSLGPPHRRWGDKPQHF. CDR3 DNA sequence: TGTGCCAGCAGCTTAGGTCCCCCACATCGGAGGTGGGGTGATAAGCCCCAGCATTTT.

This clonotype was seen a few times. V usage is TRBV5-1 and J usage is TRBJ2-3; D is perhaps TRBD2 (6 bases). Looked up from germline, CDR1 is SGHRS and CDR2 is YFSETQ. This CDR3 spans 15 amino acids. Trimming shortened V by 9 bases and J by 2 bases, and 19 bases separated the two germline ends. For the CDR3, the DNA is TGCGCCACCCCGGAGGGGCGACTGTCCACAGATACGCAGTATTTT. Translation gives CATPEGRLSTDTQYF.

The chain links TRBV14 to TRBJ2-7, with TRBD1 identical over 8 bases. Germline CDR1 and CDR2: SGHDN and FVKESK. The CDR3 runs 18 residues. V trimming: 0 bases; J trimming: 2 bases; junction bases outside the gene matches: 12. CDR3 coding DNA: TGTGCCAGCAGCCAAGATCCCTGGACAGGGTGGTCGGCCTACGAGCAGTACTTC. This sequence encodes CASSQDPWTGWSAYEQYF. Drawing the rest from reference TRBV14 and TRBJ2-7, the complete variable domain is EAGVTQFPSHSVIEKGQTVTLRCDPISGHDNLYWYRRVMGKEIKFLLHFVKESKQDESGMPNNRFLAERTGGTYSTLKVQPAELEDSGVYFCASSQDPWTGWSAYEQYFGPGTRLTVT.

The CDR3 region is CASSRSEHADTQYF. The CDR3 DNA follows: TGTGCCAGCAGTCGATCCGAGCACGCAGATACGCAGTATTTT. The chain uses TRBV12-3 or TRBV12-4 and TRBJ2-3; D remains unclear. The length of the CDR3 is 14 residues. Between the trimmed V and J ends, which lost 5 bases and 4 bases, there was a span of 13 bases.

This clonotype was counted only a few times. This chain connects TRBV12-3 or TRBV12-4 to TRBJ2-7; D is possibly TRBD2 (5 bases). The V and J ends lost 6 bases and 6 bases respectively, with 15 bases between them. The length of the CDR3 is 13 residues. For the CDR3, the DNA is TGTGCCAGCAGCCCTGAGGCGGGTCGCGAGCAGTACTTC. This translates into CASSPEAGREQYF.

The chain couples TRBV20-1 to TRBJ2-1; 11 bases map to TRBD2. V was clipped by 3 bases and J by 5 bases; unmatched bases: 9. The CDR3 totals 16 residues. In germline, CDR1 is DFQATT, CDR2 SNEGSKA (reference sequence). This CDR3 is CSARSPLAGGHNEQFF. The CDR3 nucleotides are TGCAGTGCTAGGAGCCCCCTAGCGGGGGGACACAATGAGCAGTTCTTC.

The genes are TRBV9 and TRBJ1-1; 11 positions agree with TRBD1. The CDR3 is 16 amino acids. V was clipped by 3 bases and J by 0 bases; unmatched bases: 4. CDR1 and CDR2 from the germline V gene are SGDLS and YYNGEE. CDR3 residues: CASSAPGQGVNTEAFF. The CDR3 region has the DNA TGTGCCAGCAGCGCACCGGGACAGGGGGTGAACACTGAAGCTTTCTTT.

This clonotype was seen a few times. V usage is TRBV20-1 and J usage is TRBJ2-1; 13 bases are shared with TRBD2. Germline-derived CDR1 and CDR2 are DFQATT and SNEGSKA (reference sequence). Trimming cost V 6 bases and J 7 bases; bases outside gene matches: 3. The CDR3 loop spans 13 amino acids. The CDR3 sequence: CSAGLAGDNEQFF. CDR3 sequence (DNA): TGCAGTGCCGGACTAGCGGGAGATAATGAGCAGTTCTTC.

As DNA, the CDR3 is TGCAGTGCTGGACCATCAGATACGCAGTATTTT. Residues: CSAGPSDTQYF. The chain joins TRBV20-1 to TRBJ2-3, with no clear D. Looked up from germline, CDR1 is DFQATT and CDR2 is SNEGSKA (reference sequence). This CDR3 comprises 11 residues. V was pared by 5 bases and J by 4 bases, with 7 bases between.

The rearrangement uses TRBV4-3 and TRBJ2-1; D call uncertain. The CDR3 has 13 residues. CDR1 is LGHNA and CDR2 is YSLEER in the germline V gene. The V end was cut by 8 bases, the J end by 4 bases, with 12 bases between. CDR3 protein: CASGLGSYNEQFF. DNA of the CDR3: TGCGCCAGCGGGCTGGGCAGTTACAATGAGCAGTTCTTC.

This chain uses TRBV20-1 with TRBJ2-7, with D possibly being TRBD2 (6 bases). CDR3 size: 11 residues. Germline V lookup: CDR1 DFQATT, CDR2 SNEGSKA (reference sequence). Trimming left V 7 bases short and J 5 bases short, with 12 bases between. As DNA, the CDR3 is TGCAGTGTTCGACTAGGGGACGAGCAGTACTTC. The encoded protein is CSVRLGDEQYF.

CDR3 residues: CASSFRPGQEYNEQFF. CDR3 sequence (DNA): TGTGCCAGCAGCTTTAGGCCGGGACAGGAATACAATGAGCAGTTCTTC. V usage is TRBV7-9 and J usage is TRBJ2-1; 8 bases agree with TRBD1. Per germline, CDR1 SEHNR and CDR2 FQNEAQ (reference sequence). V trimming: 3 bases; J trimming: 4 bases; junction bases outside the gene matches: 8. CDR3 length equals 16 residues.

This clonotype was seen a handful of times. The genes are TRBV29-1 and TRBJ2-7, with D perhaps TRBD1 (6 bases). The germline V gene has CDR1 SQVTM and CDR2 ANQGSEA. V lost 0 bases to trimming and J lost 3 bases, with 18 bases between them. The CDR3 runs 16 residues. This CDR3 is CSVEDAQGSISYEQYF. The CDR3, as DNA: TGCAGCGTTGAAGACGCACAGGGTTCGATAAGCTACGAGCAGTACTTC.

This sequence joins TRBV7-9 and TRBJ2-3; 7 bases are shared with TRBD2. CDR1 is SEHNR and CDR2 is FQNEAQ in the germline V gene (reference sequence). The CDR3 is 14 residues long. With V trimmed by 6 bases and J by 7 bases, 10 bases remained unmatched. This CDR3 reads CASRNEGGRNTQYF. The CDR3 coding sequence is TGTGCCAGCAGAAATGAAGGCGGGAGAAATACGCAGTATTTT.

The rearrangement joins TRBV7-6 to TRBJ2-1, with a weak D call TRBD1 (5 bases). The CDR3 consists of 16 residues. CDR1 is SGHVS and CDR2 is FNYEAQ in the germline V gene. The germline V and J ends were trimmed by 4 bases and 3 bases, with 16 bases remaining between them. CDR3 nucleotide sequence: TGTGCCAGCAGCTCCCGCAGTGGGGCCGGCTACAATGAGCAGTTCTTC. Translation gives CASSSRSGAGYNEQFF.

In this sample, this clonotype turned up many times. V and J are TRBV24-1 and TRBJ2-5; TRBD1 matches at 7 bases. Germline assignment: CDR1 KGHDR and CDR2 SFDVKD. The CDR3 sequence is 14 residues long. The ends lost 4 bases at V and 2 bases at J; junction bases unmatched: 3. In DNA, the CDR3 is TGTGCCACCAGTGACTCGGGACAGCAAGAGACCCAGTACTTC. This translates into CATSDSGQQETQYF.

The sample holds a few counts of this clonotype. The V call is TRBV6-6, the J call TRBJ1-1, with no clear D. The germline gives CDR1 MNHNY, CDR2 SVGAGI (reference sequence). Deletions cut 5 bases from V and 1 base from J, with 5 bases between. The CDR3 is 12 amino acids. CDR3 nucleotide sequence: TGTGCCAGCAGTCGACAGAACACTGAAGCTTTCTTT. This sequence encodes CASSRQNTEAFF.

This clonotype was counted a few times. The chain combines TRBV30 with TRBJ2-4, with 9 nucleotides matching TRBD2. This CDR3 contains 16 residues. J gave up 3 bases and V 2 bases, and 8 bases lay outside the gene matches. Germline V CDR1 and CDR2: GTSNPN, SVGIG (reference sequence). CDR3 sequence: CAWSNRLAAIKNIQYF. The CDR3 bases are TGTGCCTGGAGTAACCGACTAGCGGCAATCAAAAACATTCAGTACTTC.

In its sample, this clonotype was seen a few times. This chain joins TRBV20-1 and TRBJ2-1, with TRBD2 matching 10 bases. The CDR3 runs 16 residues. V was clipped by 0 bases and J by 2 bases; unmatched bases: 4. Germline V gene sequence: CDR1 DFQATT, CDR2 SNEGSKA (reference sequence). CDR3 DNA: TGCAGTGCTAGAGATCGGCTAGCGGGAGCCTACAATGAGCAGTTCTTC. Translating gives CSARDRLAGAYNEQFF.

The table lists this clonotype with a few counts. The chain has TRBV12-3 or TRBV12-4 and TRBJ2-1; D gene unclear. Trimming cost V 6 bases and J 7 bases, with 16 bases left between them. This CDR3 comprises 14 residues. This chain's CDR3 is CASSEVMEGNEQFF. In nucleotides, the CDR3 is TGTGCCAGCAGCGAAGTAATGGAAGGAAATGAGCAGTTCTTC.

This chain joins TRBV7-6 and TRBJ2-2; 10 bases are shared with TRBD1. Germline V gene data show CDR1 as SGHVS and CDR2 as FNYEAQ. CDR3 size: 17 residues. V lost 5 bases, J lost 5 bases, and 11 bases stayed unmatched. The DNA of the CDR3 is TGTGCCAGCAGCCAAACCCGACAGGGGGCTCGAACCGGGGAGCTGTTTTTT. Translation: CASSQTRQGARTGELFF.

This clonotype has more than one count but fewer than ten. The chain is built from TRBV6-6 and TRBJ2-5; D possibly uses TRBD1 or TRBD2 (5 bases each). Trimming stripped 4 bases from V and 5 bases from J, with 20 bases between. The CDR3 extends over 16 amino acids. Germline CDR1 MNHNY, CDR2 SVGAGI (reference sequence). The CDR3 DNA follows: TGTGCCAGCAGTTCAGAACCGGGACCCACACCCGAGACCCAGTACTTC. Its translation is CASSSEPGPTPETQYF.